Following are 29 T cell receptor beta chains from one sample sequenced in a study of blood T cell repertoires in COVID-19. The data were produced by immunoSEQ multiplex PCR, yet TCRdb's version contains in-frame clones alone and is incomplete. The sample holds just over 60,000 clones, approximately 79% seen once. The sample taken for sequencing was peripheral blood. The receptors come from a woman of 80 years or more with active or convalescent COVID-19.

CDR3 DNA: TGTGCCAGCAGCCCTAGCGGGGGGGCGGTTGAAGAGCAGTACTTC. Translated, it gives CASSPSGGAVEEQYF. This chain uses TRBV11-2 with TRBJ2-7; TRBD2 matches 12 bases. The germline V gene encodes CDR1 SGHAT and CDR2 FQNNGV. The length of the CDR3 is 15 residues. The J segment lost 7 bases and the V segment lost 5 bases, leaving 9 bases of the junction unmatched. Filled out from reference TRBV11-2 and TRBJ2-7, the complete variable domain reads EAGVAQSPRYKIIEKRQSVAFWCNPISGHATLYWYQQILGQGPKLLIQFQNNGVVDDSQLPKDRFSAERLKGVDSTLKIQPAKLEDSAVYLCASSPSGGAVEEQYFGPGTRLTVT.

This clone has only a few counts. The chain links TRBV7-8 to TRBJ2-7, with TRBD1 identical over 9 bases. Germline CDR1 SGHVS, CDR2 FQNEAQ. The V segment lost 4 bases and the J segment 6 bases; nucleotides outside the gene matches: 4. The CDR3 loop spans 13 amino acids. The CDR3 DNA reads TGTGCCAGCAGCTCGGGACAGGGCGGCGAGCAGTACTTC. Protein sequence: CASSSGQGGEQYF.

The chain uses TRBV7-9 and TRBJ1-2; D uncertain. CDR3 length: 11 amino acids. Looked up from germline, CDR1 is SEHNR and CDR2 is FQNEAQ (reference sequence). Deletions cut 3 bases from V and 9 bases from J, with 8 bases between. The CDR3: CASSLGGSYTF. The CDR3 region has the DNA TGTGCCAGCAGCTTGGGAGGGAGCTACACCTTC.

The sample holds a few counts of this clone. The genes are TRBV19 and TRBJ1-5, with D possibly TRBD1 on 6 matching bases. Germline V gene data show CDR1 as LNHDA and CDR2 as SQIVND (reference sequence). With 2 bases removed from V and 6 bases from J, the gap between germline ends came to 11 bases. This CDR3 spans 14 amino acids. Here the CDR3 DNA reads TGTGCCAGTAGTATACAGGGGAGGGGTCAGCCCCAGCATTTT. Protein product: CASSIQGRGQPQHF.

The chain links TRBV19 to TRBJ2-3; 13 bases line up with TRBD2. The CDR3 has 20 amino acids. The V and J ends lost 4 bases and 2 bases, in that order; junction bases with no gene match: 15. Per the germline V gene, CDR1 is LNHDA and CDR2 is SQIVND (reference sequence). The CDR3 loop is CASSRLPGLAGNFLTDTQYF. The CDR3 DNA follows: TGTGCCAGTAGTAGGCTACCGGGACTAGCGGGGAACTTCCTCACAGATACGCAGTATTTT. Full variable domain (missing parts from reference TRBV19 and TRBJ2-3): DGGITQSPKYLFRKEGQNVTLSCEQNLNHDAMYWYRQDPGQGLRLIYYSQIVNDFQKGDIAEGYSVSREKKESFPLTVTSAQKNPTAFYLCASSRLPGLAGNFLTDTQYFGPGTRLTVL.

V gene TRBV5-1 combines with J gene TRBJ1-2; no reliable D call. The germline gives CDR1 SGHRS, CDR2 YFSETQ. Trimming took 4 bases from V and 4 from J, leaving 26 bases between them. This CDR3 region has 18 residues. Here the CDR3 reads CASSPQTFQAGYSYGYTF. The CDR3 coding sequence is TGCGCCAGCAGCCCCCAAACTTTCCAAGCGGGGTACAGCTATGGCTACACCTTC.

This clone was observed a few times. The gene calls are TRBV27 and TRBJ1-2; the D gene is possibly TRBD1 (5 bases). Looked up from germline, CDR1 is MNHEY and CDR2 is SMNVEV (reference sequence). This CDR3 is built from 17 residues. Trimming pared 5 bases from V and 0 bases from J, leaving 19 bases between. In nucleotides, the CDR3 is TGTGCCAGCAGTCCAAACACACGGGGGGGATCTAACTATGGCTACACCTTC. This sequence encodes CASSPNTRGGSNYGYTF.

The chain joins TRBV5-4 to TRBJ2-2; D gene unclear. The germline V gene has CDR1 SGHNT and CDR2 YYREEE (reference sequence). The V end was cut by 0 bases, the J end by 1 base, with 4 bases between. CDR3 length: 14 residues. The CDR3 protein is CASSLEQNTGELFF. CDR3 bases: TGTGCCAGCAGCTTGGAACAGAACACCGGGGAGCTGTTTTTT. Based on the CDR3 plus reference TRBV5-4 and TRBJ2-2, the full variable domain is ETGVTQSPTHLIKTRGQQVTLRCSSQSGHNTVSWYQQALGQGPQFIFQYYREEENGRGNFPPRFSGLQFPNYSSELNVNALELDDSALYLCASSLEQNTGELFFGEGSRLTVL.

The rearrangement links TRBV7-9 to TRBJ1-2; 8 bases agree with TRBD1. The CDR3 runs 15 residues. Germline values: CDR1 SEHNR, CDR2 FQNEAQ (reference sequence). With 3 bases clipped from V and 3 bases from J, the junction kept 6 bases outside the gene matches. CDR3 loop: CASSLDKQGDYGYTF. The CDR3 nucleotides read TGTGCCAGCAGCTTGGACAAACAGGGGGACTATGGCTACACCTTC.

The chain couples TRBV5-1 to TRBJ1-6, with 8 bases matching TRBD1. The J segment lost 7 bases and the V segment lost 4 bases, leaving 7 bases of the junction unmatched. The CDR3 extends over 15 amino acids. Germline V gene lookup returns CDR1 SGHRS and CDR2 YFSETQ. Here the CDR3 DNA reads TGCGCCAGCAGCCCGTGGACAGGGCGCAATTCACCCCTCCACTTT. Protein: CASSPWTGRNSPLHF.

V gene TRBV6-5 combines with J gene TRBJ2-7; possible D gene TRBD1, 5 bases. The germline gives CDR1 MNHEY, CDR2 SVGAGI. CDR3 size: 14 residues. V lost 6 bases to trimming and J lost 0 bases, with 12 bases between them. The CDR3 DNA sequence: TGTGCCAGCAGGCTTCGACAGAGCTCCTACGAGCAGTACTTC. It encodes CASRLRQSSYEQYF.

V is TRBV4-2 and J is TRBJ1-2; D not resolved. V lost 0 bases to trimming and J lost 0 bases, with 5 bases between them. Germline V gene data show CDR1 as LGHNA and CDR2 as YNFKEQ. This CDR3 has 14 amino acids. CDR3 bases: TGTGCCAGCAGCCAAGACAGTTCTAACTATGGCTACACCTTC. Its protein is CASSQDSSNYGYTF.

The chain combines TRBV19 with TRBJ1-4, with D hard to call. Per the germline V gene, CDR1 is LNHDA and CDR2 is SQIVND (reference sequence). V lost 9 bases to trimming and J lost 0 bases, with 11 bases between them. The CDR3 contains 14 residues. CDR3 in DNA: TGTGCCAGCAGTCAGATGGCAACTAATGAAAAACTGTTTTTT. As protein: CASSQMATNEKLFF.

The chain carries TRBV30 and TRBJ1-6; D not certain. V was clipped by 5 bases and J by 8 bases, with 7 bases between them. The germline V gene encodes CDR1 GTSNPN and CDR2 SVGIG (reference sequence). This CDR3 is built from 11 residues. CDR3 residues: CAWGQDSPLHF. The CDR3 nucleotides are TGTGCCTGGGGTCAGGATTCACCCCTCCACTTT.

The chain recombines TRBV27 with TRBJ2-7; 8 bases line up with TRBD1. The V gene end was trimmed by 5 bases and the J gene end by 3 bases; junction bases not matched to a gene: 6. This CDR3 is built from 14 residues. Per germline, CDR1 MNHEY and CDR2 SMNVEV (reference sequence). The CDR3 is CASSLGQGGYEQYF. In nucleotides, the CDR3 is TGTGCCAGCAGTCTCGGACAGGGAGGCTACGAGCAGTACTTC.

This clone occurred many times. V and J are TRBV9 and TRBJ2-1; 7 positions agree with TRBD1. The V and J ends lost 3 bases and 5 bases, in that order; junction bases with no gene match: 5. CDR1 SGDLS and CDR2 YYNGEE come from the germline V gene. The CDR3 loop spans 14 amino acids. CDR3 sequence: CASSEGTDHNEQFF. The CDR3 DNA is TGTGCCAGCAGCGAGGGGACAGACCACAATGAGCAGTTCTTC.

This rearrangement joins TRBV5-1 to TRBJ2-6, with D possibly TRBD2 on 6 matching bases. Germline V gene lookup returns CDR1 SGHRS and CDR2 YFSETQ. The CDR3 loop spans 15 amino acids. V gave up 0 bases and J gave up 4 bases, with 8 bases separating them. The CDR3 nucleotides read TGCGCCAGCAGCTTGGCGGGGGTAGGGGCCAACGTCCTGACTTTC. Its translation is CASSLAGVGANVLTF.

This clone appeared once. The V call is TRBV6-5, the J call TRBJ2-1; a weak D match, TRBD1 (6 bases). Trimming shortened V by 7 bases and J by 3 bases, and 13 bases separated the two germline ends. In germline, CDR1 is MNHEY, CDR2 SVGAGI. CDR3 length equals 14 residues. CDR3 sequence reads: CASMWGQNYNEQFF. For the CDR3, the DNA is TGTGCCAGCATGTGGGGGCAGAACTACAATGAGCAGTTCTTC.

The CDR3 region has the DNA TGTGCCAGTAGTGCACCAGGGGGAGCGAACACTGAAGCTTTCTTT. Its translation: CASSAPGGANTEAFF. The V gene is TRBV19, the J gene TRBJ1-1; TRBD1 matches at 7 bases. Germline V gives CDR1 LNHDA, CDR2 SQIVND (reference sequence). The CDR3 runs to 15 residues. The V and J ends lost 5 bases and 1 base, in that order; junction bases with no gene match: 7.

The count of this clone is one. The chain recombines TRBV29-1 with TRBJ1-2; 7 bases fit TRBD1. CDR1 and CDR2 from the germline V gene are SQVTM and ANQGSEA. V lost 4 bases, J lost 3 bases, and 8 bases stayed unmatched. This CDR3 is built from 14 residues. The CDR3 reads CSVGVETGHYGYTF. DNA of the CDR3: TGCAGCGTTGGAGTTGAGACAGGGCACTATGGCTACACCTTC.

The chain carries TRBV5-1 and TRBJ2-5; D is uncertain. Germline V gene data show CDR1 as SGHRS and CDR2 as YFSETQ. Trimming stripped 0 bases from V and 2 bases from J, with 8 bases between. The CDR3 runs 14 residues. This CDR3 is CASSLVQIQETQYF. DNA of the CDR3: TGCGCCAGCAGCTTGGTGCAGATACAAGAGACCCAGTACTTC. The complete variable domain, with remaining parts taken from reference TRBV5-1 and TRBJ2-5, reads KAGVTQTPRYLIKTRGQQVTLSCSPISGHRSVSWYQQTPGQGLQFLFEYFSETQRNKGNFPGRFSGRQFSNSRSEMNVSTLELGDSALYLCASSLVQIQETQYFGPGTRLLVL.

The CDR3 here is CASSNQPGLAETQYF. CDR3 nucleotide sequence: TGTGCCAGCAGTAACCAACCGGGACTCGCGGAGACCCAGTACTTC. The chain couples TRBV7-7 to TRBJ2-5; possibly TRBD2 for D (6 bases). V lost 6 bases and J 5 bases, leaving 19 bases between the germline ends. CDR1 is SSHAT, CDR2 FNYEAQ, per germline (reference sequence). CDR3 size: 15 residues.

The J gene is TRBJ1-6, the V gene TRBV27; TRBD1 matches at 9 bases. The length of the CDR3 is 15 residues. In germline, CDR1 is MNHEY, CDR2 SMNVEV (reference sequence). V gave up 8 bases and J gave up 9 bases; unmatched junction bases: 11. CDR3 protein: CASRAGTGTGSPLHF. In nucleotides, the CDR3 is TGTGCCAGCCGGGCCGGGACAGGGACAGGTTCACCCCTCCACTTT.

The rearrangement joins TRBV5-4 to TRBJ1-2; D remains unclear. CDR1 SGHNT and CDR2 YYREEE come from the germline V gene (reference sequence). Between the trimmed V and J ends, which lost 3 bases and 7 bases, there was a span of 16 bases. There are 14 residues in the CDR3. CDR3 protein: CASSSLTGIGGYTF. The CDR3 region has the DNA TGTGCCAGCAGCTCCTTAACGGGTATAGGTGGCTACACCTTC. Complete variable domain (other parts from reference TRBV5-4 and TRBJ1-2): ETGVTQSPTHLIKTRGQQVTLRCSSQSGHNTVSWYQQALGQGPQFIFQYYREEENGRGNFPPRFSGLQFPNYSSELNVNALELDDSALYLCASSSLTGIGGYTFGSGTRLTVV.

This clone appeared a few times. The chain combines TRBV19 with TRBJ1-2; TRBD1 agrees at 7 bases. CDR1 and CDR2 (germline): LNHDA, SQIVND (reference sequence). The CDR3 length is 13 residues. V shed 3 bases and J 8 bases; nucleotides not matched to a gene: 6. The CDR3 sequence: CASSITGAPGYTF. In DNA form, the CDR3 reads TGTGCCAGTAGTATTACAGGGGCGCCGGGCTACACCTTC. The variable domain in full, with the rest retrieved from reference TRBV19 and TRBJ1-2, is DGGITQSPKYLFRKEGQNVTLSCEQNLNHDAMYWYRQDPGQGLRLIYYSQIVNDFQKGDIAEGYSVSREKKESFPLTVTSAQKNPTAFYLCASSITGAPGYTFGSGTRLTVV.

This clone was found once. The chain joins TRBV29-1 to TRBJ2-3; D not resolved. Trimming cost V 0 bases and J 0 bases, with 10 bases left between them. The CDR3 contains 15 residues. CDR1 and CDR2 from the germline V gene are SQVTM and ANQGSEA. The CDR3 loop reads CSVEESPSSTDTQYF. CDR3 coding DNA: TGCAGCGTTGAAGAGAGTCCAAGTAGCACAGATACGCAGTATTTT.

Sample share makes this clone medium-sized. The V call is TRBV13, the J call TRBJ2-7, with a weak D call TRBD2 (6 bases). The CDR3 spans 17 residues. V lost 5 bases and J 1 base, leaving 21 bases between the germline ends. Germline lookup yields CDR1 PRHDT and CDR2 FYEKMQ (reference sequence). CDR3 in DNA: TGTGCCAGCAGCCCCCCCCGGGGGAGCGGGCGGTCCTACGAGCAGTACTTC. The encoded protein is CASSPPRGSGRSYEQYF.

V gene TRBV14 combines with J gene TRBJ2-1; D perhaps matches TRBD1 (5 bases). The CDR3 loop spans 16 amino acids. Trimming removed 1 base at V and 5 bases at J, with 15 bases between. Germline V lookup: CDR1 SGHDN, CDR2 FVKESK. The CDR3: CASSQGAGRYHNEQFF. CDR3 bases: TGTGCCAGCAGCCAAGGAGCAGGGCGCTACCACAATGAGCAGTTCTTC. The variable domain in full, with the rest retrieved from reference TRBV14 and TRBJ2-1, is EAGVTQFPSHSVIEKGQTVTLRCDPISGHDNLYWYRRVMGKEIKFLLHFVKESKQDESGMPNNRFLAERTGGTYSTLKVQPAELEDSGVYFCASSQGAGRYHNEQFFGPGTRLTVL.

The V call is TRBV19, the J call TRBJ1-1, with D hard to call. The V end lost 2 bases, the J end lost 4 bases, and 8 bases lay between the germline ends. This CDR3 has 13 residues. The germline CDR1 and CDR2 sequences are LNHDA and SQIVND (reference sequence). The CDR3 nucleotides read TGTGCCAGTAGTATACTGGTCGGCACTGAAGCTTTCTTT. Its translation: CASSILVGTEAFF.